This paragraph covers one T cell receptor (beta chain) sequence. What it recognizes is unknown. Treatment reported: around 19 received Ad26.COV2.S at low or high dose, single or two shots; about five received placebo; per-sample allocation not given. The investigators took samples on day 63 after the first vaccine or placebo injection. Cohort 1b enrolled adults aged 18-55 years in Boston. This CDR3 spans 15 amino acids. Looked up from germline, CDR1 is PRHDT and CDR2 is FYEKMQ (reference sequence). V was pared by 7 bases and J by 3 bases, with 8 bases of the junction left unmatched. The data stem from a study of Ad26.COV2.S vaccination and SARS-CoV-2 variants. Study-wide results and caveats: Spike-specific TCR breadth in vaccine recipients exceeded that seen in placebo recipients. Researchers reported similar non-spike TCR breadth in vaccine and placebo recipients. Measures of TCR breadth and depth may have fallen short of total T cell responses.

Produced via immunoSEQ multiplex PCR; TCRdb's table is partial and in-frame only. The sample has some 450,000 clones, around 90% seen once. The material was peripheral blood, obtained in a trial of Ad26.COV2.S vaccine versus placebo. This TCR came from a person aged 18-60 years who received the Ad26.COV2.S COVID-19 vaccine or a placebo. The chain combines TRBV13 with TRBJ2-1; 8 nucleotides match TRBD1. Written as DNA, the CDR3 is TGTGCCAGCACCCTGTTACAGGGGGACTACAATGAGCAGTTCTTC. This translates into CASTLLQGDYNEQFF.